The present TCR beta chain was sequenced within a study of metastatic and nonmetastatic thyroid tumors. For the study at large: Repertoire comparisons spanned blood and tumor or nodule tissue from malignant and benign thyroid patients. The study, taken as a whole, reports: Significantly greater TCR beta diversity was reportedly found in malignant thyroid tumors than in benign nodules (in blood and tumor).

Points on this clone: Its antigen is not identified.

Authors' methods: CDR3 was compared across clinicopathological groups, and the resulting differences were used to build a distant-metastasis classifier for papillary thyroid cancer. MiXCR reprocessed the PCR reads for TCRdb. In this record, the V and J calls reflect TCRdb's handling and not the investigators' own analysis. The sample lists about 25,000 clones, approximately 20% occurring once. Thyroid surgery took place with no prior treatment in any patient. The sequence was obtained from a female donor with papillary thyroid cancer or a benign thyroid nodule (not recorded which). Some clones in this sample may be carry-over from other donors' samples. The specimen was blood.

In nucleotides, the CDR3 is TGTGCCAGCAGCCCCACTGTGGGTCCTTACAATGAGCAGTTCTTC. Residues: CASSPTVGPYNEQFF. This chain connects TRBV7-3 to TRBJ2-1; D is unresolved. Per germline, CDR1 SGHTA and CDR2 FQGTGA. The CDR3 runs to 15 residues. V was trimmed by 5 bases and J by 4 bases, leaving 15 bases between them.